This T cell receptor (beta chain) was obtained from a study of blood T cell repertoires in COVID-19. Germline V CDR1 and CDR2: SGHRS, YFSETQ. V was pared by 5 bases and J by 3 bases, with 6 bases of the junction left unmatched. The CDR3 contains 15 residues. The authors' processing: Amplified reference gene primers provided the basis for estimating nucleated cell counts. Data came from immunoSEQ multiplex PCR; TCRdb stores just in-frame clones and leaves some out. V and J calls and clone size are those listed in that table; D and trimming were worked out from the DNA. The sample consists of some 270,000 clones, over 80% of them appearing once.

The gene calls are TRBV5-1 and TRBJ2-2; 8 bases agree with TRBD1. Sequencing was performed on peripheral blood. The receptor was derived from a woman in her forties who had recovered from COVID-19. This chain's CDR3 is CASRRTGSDTGELFF. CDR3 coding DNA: TGCGCCAGCAGACGGACAGGGTCGGACACCGGGGAGCTGTTTTTT.